The sequence of this T cell receptor beta chain was determined in a study of blood T cells in healthy people across ages. Per germline, CDR1 LGHDT and CDR2 YNNKEL (reference sequence). This CDR3 has 16 residues. V gave up 5 bases and J gave up 7 bases, with 21 bases separating them. This clonotype has only a few counts. A second PCR of roughly 6 to 12 cycles used a sample-barcoded 5' primer and a J-beta primer mix. TCRdb called the 5' RACE reads again in MiXCR, with one record for every CDR3 protein. Here the sample spans 450,000 to 650,000 distinct CDR3 sequences, around 24% being singletons. This sample was shared with a second study, whose subject was T cells of mothers and their children. In that study: During the second PCR, the M1S primer introduced sample barcodes along with 2-4 random nucleotides. Persistent microchimeric T cell clones were not found at ~100 per million sensitivity.

The V call is TRBV3-1, the J call TRBJ2-1; maybe TRBD1 (6 bases). This TCR derives from a boy under 18 in good health. Input material: blood. The CDR3 is CASSSQGTPSGNEQFF. The CDR3 nucleotides are TGTGCCAGCAGCTCTCAGGGGACCCCATCTGGGAATGAGCAGTTCTTC.